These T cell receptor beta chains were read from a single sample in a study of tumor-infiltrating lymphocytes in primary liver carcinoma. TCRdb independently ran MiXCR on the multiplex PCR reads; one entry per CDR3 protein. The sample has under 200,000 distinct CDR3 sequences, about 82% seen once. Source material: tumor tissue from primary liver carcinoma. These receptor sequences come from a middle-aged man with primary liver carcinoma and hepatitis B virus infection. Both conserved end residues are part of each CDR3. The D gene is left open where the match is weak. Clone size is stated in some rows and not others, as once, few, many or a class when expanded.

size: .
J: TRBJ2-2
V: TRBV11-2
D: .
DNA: TGTGCTAGCAGCACAGAGTCGGACACCGAGGAGCTGTTTTTT
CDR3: CASSTESDTEELFF

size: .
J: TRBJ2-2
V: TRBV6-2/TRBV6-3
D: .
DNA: TGTGCCAGCAGTTTGGCAGCCTCGAACACAGGGGAGCTGTTTTTT
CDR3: CASSLAASNTGELFF

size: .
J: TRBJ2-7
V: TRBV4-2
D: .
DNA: TGTGCCAGCAGCCAAGGTCTCGCTAGAGGGAGAACTTACGAGCAATACTTC
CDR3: CASSQGLARGRTYEQYF

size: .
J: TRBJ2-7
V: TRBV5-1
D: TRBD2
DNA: TGCGCCAGCAGCTTGACTAGCGGGAATGGCGAGCAGTACTTC
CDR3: CASSLTSGNGEQYF

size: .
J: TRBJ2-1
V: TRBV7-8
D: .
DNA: TGTGCCAGCAGCTTCGGACAGATGGCCCTGAGACACACTGAGCAGTTCTTC
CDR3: CASSFGQMALRHTEQFF

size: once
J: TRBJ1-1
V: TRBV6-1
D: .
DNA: TGTGTCAGCAGTGATGGGCAGGTGGACGCTGAAGCTTTCTTT
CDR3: CVSSDGQVDAEAFF

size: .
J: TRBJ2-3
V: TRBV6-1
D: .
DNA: TGTGCCAGGACCCCCGGGACTGGCTCAGATACGCTGTATTTT
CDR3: CARTPGTGSDTLYF

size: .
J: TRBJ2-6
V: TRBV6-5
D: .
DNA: TGTGCCAGTAGATACAATCCTAACGGGAATACTGGGGCCAACGTCCTGACTTTC
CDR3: CASRYNPNGNTGANVLTF

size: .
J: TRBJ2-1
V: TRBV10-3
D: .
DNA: TGTGCCAACCGGGCGACTCCAAAGAATGAGCAGTTCTTC
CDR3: CANRATPKNEQFF

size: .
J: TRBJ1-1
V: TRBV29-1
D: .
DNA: TGCAGCGTTGACGGAGGTCCCAGGGAGGCTTCCTTT
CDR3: CSVDGGPREASF